This T cell receptor (beta chain) appears in the sequencing data of a study of shared clonotypes between healthy human individuals. Per germline, CDR1 MDHEN and CDR2 SYDVKM. Unmatched junction bases numbered 3, after V lost 6 bases and J lost 4 bases. CDR3 length: 13 amino acids. In regard to this clone: This probably arose from a read error, given a far larger clone one base away.

Pooled CD45RO+ cells and CCR7-negative CD45RA+ TemRA cells made up CD8 memory. Profiled with immunoSEQ multiplex PCR; TCRdb holds only in-frame clones, not every one. The table includes under 350,000 clones, roughly 84% detected once. The V gene is TRBV28, the J gene TRBJ2-7, with 10 bases that match TRBD2. The sequence was obtained from a man aged 18-30 years in good health. The sample taken for sequencing was memory CD8+ T cells sorted from blood. Subset meaning: CD45RO+ cells pooled with CCR7-negative TemRA cells. This CDR3 is CASRTSGDYEQYF. CDR3 nucleotide sequence: TGTGCCAGCAGAACTAGCGGGGATTACGAGCAGTACTTC.